This T cell receptor (beta chain) was sequenced in a study of blood T cell repertoires in COVID-19. Study overall: The study drew acute and convalescent COVID-19 samples from the United States, Italy and Spain. From T cells, B-cell-depleted T cells, or PBMCs came the material, which was cDNA or gDNA.

Original processing notes: Researchers report that nucleated cell counts were estimated from reference gene primer amplification. Here immunoSEQ multiplex PCR was the method, and the copy in TCRdb shows in-frame clones only, minus some. V and J calls plus clone size are reproduced from that table; the DNA served to infer D and trimming. The data hold about 150,000 clones, with around 90% observed a single time. Germline assignment: CDR1 SQVTM and CDR2 ANQGSEA. The CDR3 runs 12 residues. V shed 5 bases, J shed 7 bases, and the junction held 4 bases outside the gene matches. The material sequenced was peripheral blood. The TCR sequence derives from a woman aged 50 to 60 with acute or convalescent COVID-19. This sequence joins TRBV29-1 and TRBJ1-4; 7 bases are a match to TRBD1. DNA of the CDR3: TGCAGCGTTACAGGGGCCGGTGAAAAACTGTTTTTT. Its translation: CSVTGAGEKLFF.